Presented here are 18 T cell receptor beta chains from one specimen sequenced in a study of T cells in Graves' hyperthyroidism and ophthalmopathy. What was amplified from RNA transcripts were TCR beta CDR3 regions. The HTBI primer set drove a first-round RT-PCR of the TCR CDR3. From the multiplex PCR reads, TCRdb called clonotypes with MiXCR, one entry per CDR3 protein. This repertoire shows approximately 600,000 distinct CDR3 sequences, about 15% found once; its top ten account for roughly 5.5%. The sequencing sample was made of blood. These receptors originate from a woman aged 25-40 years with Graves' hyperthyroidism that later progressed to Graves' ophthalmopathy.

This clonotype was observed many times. The CDR3 DNA reads TGTGCCAGTTTCCTTACAGGGCCCTTCAATCAGCCCCAGCATTTT. It encodes CASFLTGPFNQPQHF. This sequence joins TRBV28 and TRBJ1-5, with D perhaps TRBD1 (6 bases). Germline loops: CDR1 MDHEN, CDR2 SYDVKM. The CDR3 totals 15 residues. V lost 9 bases and J lost 3, with 18 bases in between.

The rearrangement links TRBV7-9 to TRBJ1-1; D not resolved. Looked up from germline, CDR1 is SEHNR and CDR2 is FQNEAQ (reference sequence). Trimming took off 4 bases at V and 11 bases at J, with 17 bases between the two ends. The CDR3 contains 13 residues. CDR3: CASSSLTGTTAFF. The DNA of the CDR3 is TGTGCCAGCAGCTCCTTGACGGGCACCACGGCTTTCTTT.

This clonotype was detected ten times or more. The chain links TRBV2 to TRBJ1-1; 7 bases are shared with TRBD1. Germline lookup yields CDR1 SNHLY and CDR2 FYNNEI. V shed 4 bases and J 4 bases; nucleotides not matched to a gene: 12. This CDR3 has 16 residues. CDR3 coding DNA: TGTGCCAGCAGTGCCCCATACGACAGGGCGGGCACTGAAGCTTTCTTT. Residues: CASSAPYDRAGTEAFF.

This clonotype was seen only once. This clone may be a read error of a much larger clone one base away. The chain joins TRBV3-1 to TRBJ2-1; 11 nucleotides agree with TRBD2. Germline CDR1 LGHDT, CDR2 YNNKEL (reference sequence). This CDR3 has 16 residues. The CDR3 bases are TGTGCCAGCGGCCATCAGGGACTAGCGGTTTCCAATGAGCAGTTCTTC. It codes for CASGHQGLAVSNEQFF.

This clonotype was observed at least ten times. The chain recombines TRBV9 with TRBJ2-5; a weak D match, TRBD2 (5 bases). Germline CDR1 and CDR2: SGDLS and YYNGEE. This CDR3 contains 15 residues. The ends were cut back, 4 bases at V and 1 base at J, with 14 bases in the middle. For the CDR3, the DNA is TGTGCCAGCAGCCCCTTTAGGGAGTTCCAAGAGACCCAGTACTTC. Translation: CASSPFREFQETQYF.

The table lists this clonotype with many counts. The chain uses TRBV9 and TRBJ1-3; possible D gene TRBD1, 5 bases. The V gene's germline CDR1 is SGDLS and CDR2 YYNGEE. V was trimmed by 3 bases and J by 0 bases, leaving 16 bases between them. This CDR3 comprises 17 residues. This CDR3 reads CASSAGGDGLSGNTIYF. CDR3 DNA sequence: TGTGCCAGCAGCGCCGGGGGGGACGGCCTCTCTGGAAACACCATATATTTT.

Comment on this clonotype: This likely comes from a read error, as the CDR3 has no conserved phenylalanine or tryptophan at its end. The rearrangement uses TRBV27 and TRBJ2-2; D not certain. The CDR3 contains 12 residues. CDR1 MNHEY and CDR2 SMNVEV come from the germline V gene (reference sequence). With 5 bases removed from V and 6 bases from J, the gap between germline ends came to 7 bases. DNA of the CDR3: TGTGCCAGCAGTCTGCGAGCCGGGGAGCTGTTTTCT. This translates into CASSLRAGELFS.

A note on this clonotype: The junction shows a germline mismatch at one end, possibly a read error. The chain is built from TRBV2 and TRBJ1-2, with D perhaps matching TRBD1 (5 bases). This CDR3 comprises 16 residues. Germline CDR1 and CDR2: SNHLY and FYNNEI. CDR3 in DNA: TGTGCCAGCAGCGAAGATGGCGGACATCCCAACTGTGGCTACACCTTC. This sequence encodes CASSEDGGHPNCGYTF.

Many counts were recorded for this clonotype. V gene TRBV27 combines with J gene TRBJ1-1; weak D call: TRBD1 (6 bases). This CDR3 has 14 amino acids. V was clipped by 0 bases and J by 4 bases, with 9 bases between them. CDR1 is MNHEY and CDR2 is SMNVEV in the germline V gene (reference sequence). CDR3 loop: CASSLSVGGTEAFF. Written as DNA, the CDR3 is TGTGCCAGCAGTTTATCGGTAGGGGGCACTGAAGCTTTCTTT.

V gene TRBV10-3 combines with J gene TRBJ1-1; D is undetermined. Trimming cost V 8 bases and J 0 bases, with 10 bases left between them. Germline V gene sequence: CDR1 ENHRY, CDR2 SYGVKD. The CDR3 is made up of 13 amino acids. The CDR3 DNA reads TGTGCCATCCTGGGCAACATGAACACTGAAGCTTTCTTT. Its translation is CAILGNMNTEAFF.

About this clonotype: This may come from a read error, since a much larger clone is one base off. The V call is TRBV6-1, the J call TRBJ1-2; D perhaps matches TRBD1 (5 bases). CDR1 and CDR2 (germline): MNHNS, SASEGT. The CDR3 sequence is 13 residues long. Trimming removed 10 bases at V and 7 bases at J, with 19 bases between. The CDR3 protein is CATSRRDHCGYTF. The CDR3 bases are TGTGCCACTTCACGGAGGGACCACTGTGGCTACACCTTC.

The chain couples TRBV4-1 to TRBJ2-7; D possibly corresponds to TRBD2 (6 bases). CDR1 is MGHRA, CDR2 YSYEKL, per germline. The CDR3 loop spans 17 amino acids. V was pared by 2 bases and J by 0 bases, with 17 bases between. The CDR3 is CASSQFSGDRGSYEQYF. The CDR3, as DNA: TGCGCCAGCAGCCAATTTTCGGGGGACCGGGGCTCCTACGAGCAGTACTTC.

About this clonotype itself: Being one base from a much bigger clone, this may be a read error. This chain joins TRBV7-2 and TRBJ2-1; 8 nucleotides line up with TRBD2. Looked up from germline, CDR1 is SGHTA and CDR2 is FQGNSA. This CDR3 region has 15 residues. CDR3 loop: CASSGGLDVAGEQLF. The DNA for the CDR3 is TGTGCCAGCAGCGGGGGACTAGATGTTGCGGGTGAGCAGTTGTTC.

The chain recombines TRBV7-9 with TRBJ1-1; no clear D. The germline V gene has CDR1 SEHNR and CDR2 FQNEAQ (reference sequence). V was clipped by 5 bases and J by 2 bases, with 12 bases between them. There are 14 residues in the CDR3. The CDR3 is CASSPIGSNTEAFF. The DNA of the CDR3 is TGTGCCAGCAGCCCGATCGGCAGTAACACTGAAGCTTTCTTT.

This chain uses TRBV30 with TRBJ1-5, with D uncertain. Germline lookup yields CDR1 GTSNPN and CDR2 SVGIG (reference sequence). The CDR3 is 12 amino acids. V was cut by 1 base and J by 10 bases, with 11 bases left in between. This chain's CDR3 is CAWSAQSGPQHF. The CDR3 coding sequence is TGTGCCTGGAGTGCCCAATCAGGCCCCCAGCATTTT.

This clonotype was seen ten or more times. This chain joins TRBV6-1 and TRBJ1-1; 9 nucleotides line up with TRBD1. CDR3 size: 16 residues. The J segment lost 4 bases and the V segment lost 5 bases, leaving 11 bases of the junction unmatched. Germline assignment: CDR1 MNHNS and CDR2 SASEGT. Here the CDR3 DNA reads TGTGCCAGCAGTTTACAACAGGGGGCGTTGGGCACTGAAGCTTTCTTT. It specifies CASSLQQGALGTEAFF.

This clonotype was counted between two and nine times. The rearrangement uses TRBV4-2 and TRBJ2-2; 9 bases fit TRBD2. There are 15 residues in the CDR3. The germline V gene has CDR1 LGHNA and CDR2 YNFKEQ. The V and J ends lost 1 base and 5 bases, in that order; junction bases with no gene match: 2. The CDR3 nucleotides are TGTGCCAGCAGCCAAGCGGGACTAGCTACCGGGGAGCTGTTTTTT. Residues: CASSQAGLATGELFF.

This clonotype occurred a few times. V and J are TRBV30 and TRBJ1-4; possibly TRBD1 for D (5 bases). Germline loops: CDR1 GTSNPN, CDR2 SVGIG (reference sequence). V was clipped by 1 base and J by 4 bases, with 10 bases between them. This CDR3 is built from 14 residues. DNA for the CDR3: TGTGCCTGGAGTGCCGGGGGATTTAATGAAAAACTGTTTTTT. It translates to CAWSAGGFNEKLFF.